This T cell receptor beta chain was observed in a study of identical twins. Per germline, CDR1 MGHRA and CDR2 YSYEKL. This CDR3 region has 15 residues. V trimming: 1 base; J trimming: 8 bases; junction bases outside the gene matches: 6. TCRdb passed the 5' RACE reads through MiXCR, listing each CDR3 protein once. The sample records fewer than 550,000 distinct CDR3 sequences, about 15% being singletons. Another study also made use of these data, one on yellow fever vaccine responses in identical twins.

The V call is TRBV4-1, the J call TRBJ2-5, with 11 bases identical to TRBD2. The sequencing input was CD4+ T cells sorted from blood. The source of this sequence is a young woman in good health. The CDR3 sequence: CASSQALGTSGTQYF. In DNA form, the CDR3 reads TGCGCCAGCAGCCAAGCCCTCGGGACTAGCGGAACCCAGTACTTC.